The 27 T cell receptor beta chains presented below share a single source sample, sequenced in a study of blood T cell repertoires in COVID-19 (dated by TCRdb to 2018 to 2020). Libraries were constructed by the immunoSEQ multiplex PCR assay. Entries here come from immuneACCESS through TCRdb and include only in-frame sequences with V and J called. Some clones fail to appear in such tables; in the studies checked, an unresolved V gene covers under half of the shortfall, and the cause of the remainder is unknown. The sample has about 250,000 clones on record, approximately 84% of them singletons. Approximately 6.6% of the sample belongs to the ten largest clones. Sequencing used PBMCs or T cells enriched from blood (not recorded which). Receptors originate from a woman in her forties or fifties who had been exposed to COVID-19.

This chain links TRBV30 with TRBJ1-1, with TRBD1 matching 7 bases. Looked up from germline, CDR1 is GTSNPN and CDR2 is SVGIG (reference sequence). This CDR3 has 14 residues. The J segment lost 2 bases and the V segment lost 6 bases, leaving 9 bases of the junction unmatched. CDR3 residues: CACEPGQTNTEAFF. The CDR3 DNA follows: TGTGCCTGTGAGCCGGGACAGACAAACACTGAAGCTTTCTTT.

V is TRBV19 and J is TRBJ2-3; TRBD1 matches 10 bases. V trimming: 8 bases; J trimming: 4 bases; junction bases outside the gene matches: 6. This CDR3 contains 14 residues. Germline values: CDR1 LNHDA, CDR2 SQIVND (reference sequence). The CDR3 protein is CASGGQGNADTQYF. In DNA, the CDR3 is TGTGCCAGTGGGGGACAGGGGAACGCAGATACGCAGTATTTT.

The chain links TRBV6-2 or TRBV6-3 to TRBJ2-1; 10 nucleotides align to TRBD2. The CDR3 is made up of 14 amino acids. Germline CDR1 and CDR2: MNHEY and SVGEGT. J was trimmed by 7 bases and V by 5 bases; bases with no gene match: 5. The CDR3 DNA sequence: TGTGCCAGCAGTAGCGGGGGGGCCGTGAATGAGCAGTTCTTC. Translating gives CASSSGGAVNEQFF.

This chain uses TRBV5-4 with TRBJ1-1; the D gene is possibly TRBD1 (6 bases). CDR1 and CDR2 (germline): SGHNT, YYREEE (reference sequence). There are 14 residues in the CDR3. The ends were cut back, 4 bases at V and 1 base at J, with 11 bases in the middle. CDR3 loop: CASSLDSGNTEAFF. CDR3 in DNA: TGTGCCAGCAGCCTGGACAGTGGGAACACTGAAGCTTTCTTT.

The gene calls are TRBV6-5 and TRBJ1-1; possibly TRBD1 for D (5 bases). Germline V gene sequence: CDR1 MNHEY, CDR2 SVGAGI. The V and J ends lost 0 bases and 4 bases respectively, with 12 bases between them. The CDR3 has 15 residues. CDR3 region: CASSYSGSGGTEAFF. CDR3 nucleotide sequence: TGTGCCAGCAGTTACTCGGGTTCCGGGGGCACTGAAGCTTTCTTT.

In this sample, this clone turned up once. V usage is TRBV15 and J usage is TRBJ1-3; D possibly corresponds to TRBD1 (6 bases). The ends were cut back, 2 bases at V and 2 bases at J, with 13 bases in the middle. Germline assignment: CDR1 LNHNV and CDR2 YYDKDF (reference sequence). This CDR3 comprises 16 residues. CDR3 amino acids: CATSRNRVGTGNTIYF. The DNA of the CDR3 is TGTGCCACCAGCAGAAACAGGGTGGGCACTGGAAACACCATATATTTT.

In nucleotides, the CDR3 is TGTGCCATCAGTGAGTCGACTCAGGGGGGTCAGCCCCAGCATTTT. It codes for CAISESTQGGQPQHF. The rearrangement links TRBV10-3 to TRBJ1-5; 7 bases line up with TRBD1. Germline lookup yields CDR1 ENHRY and CDR2 SYGVKD. This CDR3 comprises 15 residues. The junction had 5 bases not matched to a gene; V was cut back by 0 bases and J by 6 bases.

J is TRBJ1-5 and V is TRBV19; TRBD1 aligns across 11 bases. This CDR3 has 18 residues. Trimming cost V 3 bases and J 7 bases; bases outside gene matches: 14. CDR1 and CDR2 (germline): LNHDA, SQIVND (reference sequence). The CDR3 DNA reads TGTGCCAGTAGTATCCGGGACTTCGGACAGGGGGCGAGACAGCCCCAGCATTTT. Encoded protein: CASSIRDFGQGARQPQHF.

This chain joins TRBV12-5 and TRBJ1-1, with D possibly TRBD1 on 5 matching bases. The V gene's germline CDR1 is LGHNT and CDR2 FRNRAP. Between the trimmed V and J ends, which lost 8 bases and 1 base, there was a span of 17 bases. CDR3 length equals 15 residues. The DNA for the CDR3 is TGTGCTAGTTACCCGGGGGGAAATAAGAACACTGAAGCTTTCTTT. Translating it yields CASYPGGNKNTEAFF.

The chain couples TRBV4-2 to TRBJ2-5; 11 bases map to TRBD2. The CDR3 sequence is 15 residues long. Germline lookup yields CDR1 LGHNA and CDR2 YNFKEQ. V lost 0 bases, J lost 5 bases, and 2 bases stayed unmatched. CDR3 coding DNA: TGTGCCAGCAGCCAAGATATAGCGGGGGGGGAGACCCAGTACTTC. Translating it yields CASSQDIAGGETQYF.

The V call is TRBV19, the J call TRBJ1-2, with TRBD1 as a possible D gene (6 bases). The V gene lost 6 bases and the J gene lost 11 bases, with 10 bases spanning the gap. CDR3 size: 10 residues. CDR1 is LNHDA, CDR2 SQIVND, per germline (reference sequence). As DNA, the CDR3 is TGTGCCAGTAGAGGGAGGGGGTACACCTTC. Translated, it gives CASRGRGYTF.

The V gene is TRBV18, the J gene TRBJ2-2, with unresolved D. Trimming removed 3 bases from V and 1 base from J, with 6 bases in between. The germline gives CDR1 KGHSH, CDR2 LQKENI. The CDR3 sequence is 14 residues long. CDR3 bases: TGTGCCAGCTCACCCGCAGGGAACACCGGGGAGCTGTTTTTT. Its protein is CASSPAGNTGELFF.

The chain uses TRBV6-5 and TRBJ1-2; 9 positions agree with TRBD1. This CDR3 has 15 residues. V shed 6 bases, J shed 4 bases, and the junction held 9 bases outside the gene matches. Looked up from germline, CDR1 is MNHEY and CDR2 is SVGAGI. The CDR3 loop reads CASRGNRDRAYGYTF. The CDR3 DNA sequence: TGTGCCAGCAGGGGGAACCGGGACAGGGCCTATGGCTACACCTTC.

V usage is TRBV5-1 and J usage is TRBJ1-1; 10 positions match TRBD1. J lost 1 base, V lost 5 bases, and 11 bases had no gene match. Germline CDR1 SGHRS, CDR2 YFSETQ. The CDR3 length is 17 residues. CDR3 amino acids: CASSSPTGGLGNTEAFF. As DNA, the CDR3 is TGCGCCAGCAGTTCCCCGACAGGGGGCCTGGGGAACACTGAAGCTTTCTTT.

This chain links TRBV5-1 with TRBJ2-1; D ambiguous. V dropped 0 bases and J dropped 5 bases, with 6 bases sitting between them. CDR3 length equals 13 residues. Germline V lookup: CDR1 SGHRS, CDR2 YFSETQ. The CDR3 loop is CASSLAANNEQFF. The CDR3 bases are TGCGCCAGCAGCTTGGCCGCTAACAATGAGCAGTTCTTC.

This clone was found many times. This chain joins TRBV28 and TRBJ2-7, with 11 bases that match TRBD1. Per the germline V gene, CDR1 is MDHEN and CDR2 is SYDVKM. This CDR3 spans 16 amino acids. J gave up 4 bases and V 6 bases, and 11 bases lay outside the gene matches. The CDR3 protein is CASRRTGTGGLYEQYF. DNA for the CDR3: TGTGCCAGCAGAAGAACCGGGACAGGGGGGTTGTACGAGCAGTACTTC.

The chain joins TRBV13 to TRBJ1-1; possible D gene TRBD1, 6 bases. The length of the CDR3 is 17 residues. Germline V lookup: CDR1 PRHDT, CDR2 FYEKMQ (reference sequence). Trimming cost V 5 bases and J 3 bases, with 22 bases left between them. The CDR3 DNA reads TGTGCCAGCAGCCGTCAGACAGGCCTCACATTCTACACTGAAGCTTTCTTT. Residues: CASSRQTGLTFYTEAFF.

V gene TRBV19 combines with J gene TRBJ1-5; D is unresolved. The CDR3 is made up of 12 amino acids. From germline, CDR1 is LNHDA and CDR2 SQIVND (reference sequence). With 5 bases removed from V and 6 bases from J, the gap between germline ends came to 8 bases. As DNA, the CDR3 is TGTGCCAGTAGTCCTGGAGCTCAGCCCCAGCATTTT. Encoded protein: CASSPGAQPQHF.

This chain connects TRBV23-1 to TRBJ1-2, with TRBD1 as a possible D gene (6 bases). TRBV23-1 is sorted into the ORF group, with uncertain function. The CDR3 runs to 16 residues. Between the trimmed V and J ends, which lost 2 bases and 2 bases, there was a span of 15 bases. The CDR3 spells CASSQPQGRSNYGYTF. For the CDR3, the DNA is TGCGCCAGCAGTCAACCCCAGGGGCGGTCGAACTATGGCTACACCTTC.

The chain recombines TRBV6-6 with TRBJ1-5; 9 nucleotides align to TRBD1. In germline, CDR1 is MNHNY, CDR2 SVGAGI (reference sequence). V lost 6 bases to trimming and J lost 7 bases; unmatched junction nucleotides: 22. This CDR3 comprises 19 residues. CDR3 amino acids: CASSRIPPIPGQGGQPQHF. In DNA form, the CDR3 reads TGTGCCAGCAGCCGAATACCCCCCATCCCGGGACAGGGAGGACAGCCCCAGCATTTT.

The chain combines TRBV6-5 with TRBJ1-2, with 9 bases fitting TRBD1. The germline gives CDR1 MNHEY, CDR2 SVGAGI. Trimming at V came to 7 bases and at J to 2 bases, leaving 8 bases not matched to a gene. CDR3 length equals 15 residues. This CDR3 reads CASIIQGATNYGYTF. The CDR3 nucleotides are TGTGCCAGCATTATACAGGGGGCAACCAACTATGGCTACACCTTC.

The chain recombines TRBV19 with TRBJ1-2; D perhaps matches TRBD1 (5 bases). The germline V gene encodes CDR1 LNHDA and CDR2 SQIVND (reference sequence). The CDR3 length is 17 residues. V dropped 4 bases and J dropped 0 bases, with 18 bases sitting between them. The CDR3 region is CASSSYRTQAPNYGYTF. Here the CDR3 DNA reads TGTGCCAGTAGTAGTTACAGGACCCAGGCGCCTAACTATGGCTACACCTTC.

The CDR3 nucleotides are TGCGCCAGCAGCCAAGTCAAGGGGGCGGGGTACACTGAAGCTTTCTTT. Translation: CASSQVKGAGYTEAFF. This chain joins TRBV4-1 and TRBJ1-1, with 7 bases aligning to TRBD1. The germline CDR1 and CDR2 sequences are MGHRA and YSYEKL. The J segment lost 3 bases and the V segment lost 1 base, leaving 8 bases of the junction unmatched. This CDR3 contains 16 residues.

The chain employs TRBV10-2 and TRBJ1-6; D is undetermined. Germline lookup yields CDR1 WSHSY and CDR2 SAAADI. V lost 7 bases to trimming and J lost 8 bases, with 15 bases between them. The length of the CDR3 is 14 residues. CDR3 sequence (DNA): TGCGCCAGCATTTTGAACAAGAAAGATTCACCCCTCCACTTT. Its protein is CASILNKKDSPLHF.

This chain connects TRBV19 to TRBJ2-7; D perhaps matches TRBD2 (6 bases). Germline loops: CDR1 LNHDA, CDR2 SQIVND (reference sequence). The CDR3 is 15 residues long. V was cut by 4 bases and J by 0 bases, with 13 bases left in between. DNA of the CDR3: TGTGCCAGTAGTACGCAACTAGCAAACTCCTACGAGCAGTACTTC. It codes for CASSTQLANSYEQYF.

The chain recombines TRBV11-2 with TRBJ1-4; D might be TRBD1 (6 bases). CDR1 is SGHAT and CDR2 is FQNNGV in the germline V gene. Trimming pared 7 bases from V and 7 bases from J, leaving 16 bases between. The CDR3 totals 14 residues. CDR3 sequence (DNA): TGTGCCAGCACCAATTTGGGGGCGGGTGAAAAACTGTTTTTT. Its protein is CASTNLGAGEKLFF.

The chain combines TRBV2 with TRBJ1-6, with 7 bases lining up with TRBD1. V lost 6 bases, J lost 2 bases, and 7 bases stayed unmatched. Germline CDR1 and CDR2: SNHLY and FYNNEI. This CDR3 is built from 16 residues. CDR3 amino acids: CASRLTGAAYNSPLHF. The CDR3 DNA sequence: TGTGCCAGCAGACTAACAGGGGCGGCCTATAATTCACCCCTCCACTTT.